The 13 T cell receptor beta chains presented below share a single source sample, sequenced in a study of shared clonotypes between healthy human individuals (dated by TCRdb to the early 2020s). CD8 naive samples were CD45RO-negative cells positively selected for CCR7, giving a CD45RA+CCR7+ population that excluded TemRA cells. Library method: the immunoSEQ multiplex PCR assay. Imported from immuneACCESS, the table was reduced by TCRdb to in-frame sequences with V and J called. These copies leave out some clones; in studies compared against another copy, an unresolved V gene accounts for under half, and the cause of the remainder is not known. The sample table holds 2 million to 2.5 million clones, of which under 95% were seen once. The ten largest clones represent under 2% of the sample. Sequencing was performed on naive CD8+ T cells from PBMCs. The sample's cell subset or site label is to be understood as: CD45RA+CCR7+. These receptors were taken from a man younger than 30 in good health. Some clones in this sample may be carry-over from other donors' samples.

This rearrangement joins TRBV6-1 to TRBJ2-7; no clear D gene. V was pared by 7 bases and J by 0 bases, with 7 bases between. The V gene's germline CDR1 is MNHNS and CDR2 SASEGT. The CDR3 runs to 12 residues. CDR3 in DNA: TGTGCCAGCAAGGGCAGCTCCTACGAGCAGTACTTC. This encodes CASKGSSYEQYF.

V gene TRBV27 combines with J gene TRBJ2-2, with 8 positions matching TRBD2. The V gene's germline CDR1 is MNHEY and CDR2 SMNVEV (reference sequence). V lost 6 bases and J lost 1; bases outside the gene matches: 10. The CDR3 covers 17 residues. CDR3 in DNA: TGTGCCAGCAGGGCGAGCGGGAGTTTAGTGAACACCGGGGAGCTGTTTTTT. It is translated as CASRASGSLVNTGELFF.

This chain uses TRBV10-3 with TRBJ2-1, with D perhaps matching TRBD1 or TRBD2 (5 bases each). This CDR3 comprises 15 residues. Germline values: CDR1 ENHRY, CDR2 SYGVKD. Trimming removed 10 bases at V and 1 base at J, with 17 bases between. The CDR3 DNA is TGTGCCACAACGTCTGGCTGGGGGTCCTACAATGAGCAGTTCTTC. Encoded protein: CATTSGWGSYNEQFF.

V is TRBV7-3 and J is TRBJ2-6; no clear D. The CDR3 is 16 residues long. The germline V gene has CDR1 SGHTA and CDR2 FQGTGA. V lost 4 bases and J lost 0, with 10 bases in between. The CDR3 sequence: CASSYDNDSGANVLTF. The CDR3 DNA reads TGTGCCAGCAGCTACGACAACGACTCTGGGGCCAACGTCCTGACTTTC.

In its sample, this clone was seen once. V and J are TRBV2 and TRBJ2-7; no reliable D call. This CDR3 comprises 13 residues. CDR1 is SNHLY, CDR2 FYNNEI, per germline. Trimming removed 4 bases from V and 3 bases from J, with 10 bases in between. Here the CDR3 reads CASSAMQIYEQYF. CDR3 nucleotides: TGTGCCAGCAGTGCAATGCAGATCTACGAGCAGTACTTC.

This clone was seen a handful of times. This sequence joins TRBV5-4 and TRBJ1-2; 9 bases fit TRBD1. The V segment lost 3 bases and the J segment 3 bases; nucleotides outside the gene matches: 3. The CDR3 has 14 amino acids. From germline, CDR1 is SGHNT and CDR2 YYREEE (reference sequence). The chain's CDR3 is CASSSGTGYYGYTF. DNA of the CDR3: TGTGCCAGCAGCTCCGGGACAGGGTACTATGGCTACACCTTC. Using reference TRBV5-4 and TRBJ1-2 for the parts outside the CDR3, the full variable domain is ETGVTQSPTHLIKTRGQQVTLRCSSQSGHNTVSWYQQALGQGPQFIFQYYREEENGRGNFPPRFSGLQFPNYSSELNVNALELDDSALYLCASSSGTGYYGYTFGSGTRLTVV.

This clone has a single count. The chain employs TRBV27 and TRBJ2-2, with D maybe TRBD2 (7 bases). Deletions cut 3 bases from V and 7 bases from J, with 18 bases between. The CDR3 is 16 amino acids. Per germline, CDR1 MNHEY and CDR2 SMNVEV (reference sequence). The CDR3 loop is CASSFMGAGAIGELFF. The CDR3, as DNA: TGTGCCAGCAGTTTTATGGGCGCGGGGGCGATCGGGGAGCTGTTTTTT.

The chain combines TRBV27 with TRBJ2-1; D not certain. V lost 8 bases and J 4 bases, leaving 18 bases between the germline ends. CDR3 length: 15 residues. Germline CDR1 and CDR2: MNHEY and SMNVEV (reference sequence). The CDR3 bases are TGTGCCAGCGCCTACGCCACCCCCGGGTACAATGAGCAGTTCTTC. It specifies CASAYATPGYNEQFF.

Concerning this clone: The same CDR3 can be traced to other DNA sequences in this sample. This sequence joins TRBV27 and TRBJ2-3; perhaps TRBD2 as D (6 bases). From germline, CDR1 is MNHEY and CDR2 SMNVEV (reference sequence). The length of the CDR3 is 14 residues. The germline V and J ends were trimmed by 3 bases and 3 bases, with 10 bases remaining between them. The CDR3 loop reads CASSFGSSTDTQYF. CDR3 nucleotides: TGTGCCAGCAGTTTCGGGAGTTCGACAGATACGCAGTATTTT.

This sequence joins TRBV15 and TRBJ1-4, with a weak D call TRBD1 (5 bases). Between the trimmed V and J ends, which lost 1 base and 6 bases, there was a span of 12 bases. The CDR3 runs 15 residues. Germline V gene lookup returns CDR1 LNHNV and CDR2 YYDKDF (reference sequence). CDR3 bases: TGTGCCACCAGCAGAGTTCTAGCGGGGGATGAAAAACTGTTTTTT. Amino acids: CATSRVLAGDEKLFF.

The rearrangement uses TRBV28 and TRBJ2-5, with D maybe TRBD1 (5 bases). The CDR3 is 14 residues long. From germline, CDR1 is MDHEN and CDR2 SYDVKM. Deletions cut 3 bases from V and 4 bases from J, with 12 bases between. The CDR3 bases are TGTGCCAGCAGTTTTCCCAGGGCCGGAGAGACCCAGTACTTC. This translates into CASSFPRAGETQYF.

V and J are TRBV6-6 and TRBJ2-3, with D tentatively TRBD1 (5 bases). Looked up from germline, CDR1 is MNHNY and CDR2 is SVGAGI (reference sequence). The CDR3 spans 14 residues. V lost 7 bases and J 2 bases, leaving 13 bases between the germline ends. The CDR3 DNA reads as TGTGCCAGCACCTCACAGGTATTCACAGATACGCAGTATTTT. Encoded protein: CASTSQVFTDTQYF.

The J gene is TRBJ2-2, the V gene TRBV28, with TRBD1 matching over 7 bases. V was pared by 4 bases and J by 2 bases, with 13 bases of the junction left unmatched. This CDR3 is built from 18 residues. From germline, CDR1 is MDHEN and CDR2 SYDVKM. CDR3 sequence: CASSSIVNRGVNTGELFF. CDR3 nucleotides: TGTGCCAGCAGTTCGATCGTAAACAGGGGCGTTAACACCGGGGAGCTGTTTTTT.